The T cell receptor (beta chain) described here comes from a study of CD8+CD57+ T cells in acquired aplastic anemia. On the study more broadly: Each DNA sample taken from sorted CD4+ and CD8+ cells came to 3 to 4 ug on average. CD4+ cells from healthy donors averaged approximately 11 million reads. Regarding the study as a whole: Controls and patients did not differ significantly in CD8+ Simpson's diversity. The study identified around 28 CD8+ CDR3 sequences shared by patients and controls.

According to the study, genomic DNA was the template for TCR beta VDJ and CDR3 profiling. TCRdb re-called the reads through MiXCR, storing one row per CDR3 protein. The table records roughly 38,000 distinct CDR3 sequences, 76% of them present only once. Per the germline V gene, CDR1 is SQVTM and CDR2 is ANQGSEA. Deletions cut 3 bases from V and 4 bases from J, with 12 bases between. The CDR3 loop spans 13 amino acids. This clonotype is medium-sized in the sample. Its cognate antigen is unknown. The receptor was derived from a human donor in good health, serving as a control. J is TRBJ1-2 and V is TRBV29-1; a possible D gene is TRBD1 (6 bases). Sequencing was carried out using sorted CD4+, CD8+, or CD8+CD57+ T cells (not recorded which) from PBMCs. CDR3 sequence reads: CSVDSGGAYGYTF. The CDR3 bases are TGCAGCGTTGATTCGGGGGGCGCCTATGGCTACACCTTC.